The clone carrying this T cell receptor beta chain was counted once. Deletions cut 6 bases from V and 3 bases from J, with 11 bases between. From germline, CDR1 is SEHNR and CDR2 FQNEAQ (reference sequence). The CDR3 consists of 14 residues. This sample was included in a study of control samples from healthy donors and cancer patients. Sequenced by immunoSEQ multiplex PCR; TCRdb stores in-frame clones only, minus some. The data hold 70,000 to 75,000 clones, with roughly 87% observed a single time. The clonotype originates from a woman aged 45-60 years in good health. This rearrangement joins TRBV7-9 to TRBJ2-2, with a possible D match to TRBD1 (5 bases). Sequencing was done on a sample of blood. The CDR3 DNA reads TGTGCCAGCAGGCTCAGGGCCGACACCGGGGAGCTGTTTTTT. Its translation: CASRLRADTGELFF.